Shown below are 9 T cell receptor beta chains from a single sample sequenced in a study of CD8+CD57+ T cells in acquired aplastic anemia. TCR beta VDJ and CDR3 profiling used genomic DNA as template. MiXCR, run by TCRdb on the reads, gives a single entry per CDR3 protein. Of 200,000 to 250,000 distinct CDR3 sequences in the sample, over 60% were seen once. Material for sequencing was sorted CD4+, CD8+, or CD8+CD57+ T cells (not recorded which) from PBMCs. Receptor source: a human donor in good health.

The CDR3 nucleotides read TGCAGTGCTAGAGAGGCCCCTGTGGTAGTTATAGATACGCAGTATTTT. Its protein product is CSAREAPVVVIDTQYF. This chain joins TRBV20-1 and TRBJ2-3; D remains ambiguous. This CDR3 comprises 16 residues. With 0 bases removed from V and 5 bases from J, the gap between germline ends came to 18 bases. The germline V gene has CDR1 DFQATT and CDR2 SNEGSKA (reference sequence).

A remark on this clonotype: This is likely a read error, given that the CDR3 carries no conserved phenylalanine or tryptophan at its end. CDR3 protein: CASSQEWQYT. CDR3 bases: TGCGCCAGCAGCCAAGAGTGGCAGTACACC. The chain is built from TRBV4-3 and TRBJ2-5, with D hard to call. V lost 0 bases, J lost 11 bases, and 4 bases lay in between. The CDR3 covers 10 residues. Looked up from germline, CDR1 is LGHNA and CDR2 is YSLEER.

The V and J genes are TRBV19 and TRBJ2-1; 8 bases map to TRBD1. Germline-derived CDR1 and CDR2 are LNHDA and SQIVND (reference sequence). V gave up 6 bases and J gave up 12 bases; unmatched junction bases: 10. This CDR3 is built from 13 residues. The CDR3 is CASRQGGTDTQFF. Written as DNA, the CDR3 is TGTGCCAGTAGACAGGGGGGAACAGATACGCAGTTCTTC. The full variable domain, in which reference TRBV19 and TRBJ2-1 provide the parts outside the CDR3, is DGGITQSPKYLFRKEGQNVTLSCEQNLNHDAMYWYRQDPGQGLRLIYYSQIVNDFQKGDIAEGYSVSREKKESFPLTVTSAQKNPTAFYLCASRQGGTDTQFFGPGTRLTVL.

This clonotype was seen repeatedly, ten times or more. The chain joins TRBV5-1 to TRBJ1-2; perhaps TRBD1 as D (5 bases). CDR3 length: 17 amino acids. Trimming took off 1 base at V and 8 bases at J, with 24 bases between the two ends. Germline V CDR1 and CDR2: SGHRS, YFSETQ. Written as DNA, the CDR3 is TGCGCCAGCAGCTTGTGGGGGTGGAGGAAGGACGTTTGGGGCTACACCTTC. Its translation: CASSLWGWRKDVWGYTF.

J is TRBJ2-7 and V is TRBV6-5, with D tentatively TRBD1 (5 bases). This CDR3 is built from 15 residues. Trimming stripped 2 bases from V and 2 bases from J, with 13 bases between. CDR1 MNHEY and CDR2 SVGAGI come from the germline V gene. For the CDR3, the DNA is TGTGCCAGCAGTTACGGGGCCCGCTTGCCCTACGAGCAGTACTTC. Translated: CASSYGARLPYEQYF.

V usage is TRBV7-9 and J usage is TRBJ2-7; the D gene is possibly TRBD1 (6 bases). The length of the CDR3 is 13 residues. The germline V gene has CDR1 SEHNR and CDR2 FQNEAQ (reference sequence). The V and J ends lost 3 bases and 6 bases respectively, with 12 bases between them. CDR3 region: CASSFQQGSEQYF. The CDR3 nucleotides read TGTGCCAGCAGCTTCCAACAGGGAAGCGAGCAGTACTTC.

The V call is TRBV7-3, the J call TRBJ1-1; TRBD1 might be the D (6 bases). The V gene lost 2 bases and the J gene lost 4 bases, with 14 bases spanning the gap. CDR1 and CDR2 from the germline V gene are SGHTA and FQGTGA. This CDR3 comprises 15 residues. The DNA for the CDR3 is TGTGCCAGCAGCTTACAGGGGACGGGCGGCACTGAAGCTTTCTTT. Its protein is CASSLQGTGGTEAFF.

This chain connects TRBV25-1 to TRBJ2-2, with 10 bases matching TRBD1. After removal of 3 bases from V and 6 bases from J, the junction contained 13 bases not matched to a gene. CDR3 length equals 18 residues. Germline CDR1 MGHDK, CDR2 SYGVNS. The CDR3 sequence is CASSEVGTGVRLAGELFF. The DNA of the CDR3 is TGTGCCAGCAGTGAGGTTGGGACAGGGGTTAGATTAGCCGGGGAGCTGTTTTTT.

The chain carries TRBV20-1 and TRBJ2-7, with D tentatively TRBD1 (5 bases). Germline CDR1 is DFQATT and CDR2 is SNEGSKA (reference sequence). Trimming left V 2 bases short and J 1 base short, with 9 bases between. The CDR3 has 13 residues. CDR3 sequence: CSARMAGSYEQYF. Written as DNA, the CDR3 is TGCAGTGCTAGAATGGCAGGGTCCTACGAGCAGTACTTC.